The next 7 T cell receptor beta chains were all read from a single sample in a study of blood T cells in healthy people across ages (dated by TCRdb to the mid-2010s). The method behind the library was 5' RACE. TCRdb records Illumina HiSeq 2500 as the sequencer. The second PCR ran for about 7 to 11 cycles and used a J-beta primer mix along with a sample-barcoded 5' primer. Clones were called with MiXCR by TCRdb after fastp trimmed the public reads at Q25, and only in-frame beta chains were retained. All rows with the same CDR3 protein become a single entry with the most common DNA and genes. For this sample the table gives roughly 570,000 distinct CDR3 sequences, of which 27% were detected only once. The ten largest clones take up approximately 18% of the sample. Sequenced sample: blood. These receptors all come from an older woman in good health.

This clonotype was found a few times. The chain couples TRBV12-3 or TRBV12-4 to TRBJ2-2; unclear D gene. This CDR3 spans 14 amino acids. Trimming took off 6 bases at V and 0 bases at J, with 8 bases between the two ends. CDR3: CASSSGPNTGELFF. The CDR3 nucleotides are TGTGCCAGCAGCTCAGGACCGAACACCGGGGAGCTGTTTTTT.

This clonotype has only a few counts. This sequence joins TRBV7-2 and TRBJ1-6; a possible D gene is TRBD1 (5 bases). From germline, CDR1 is SGHTA and CDR2 FQGNSA. The V and J ends lost 7 bases and 4 bases respectively, with 14 bases between them. The CDR3 consists of 15 residues. CDR3 DNA sequence: TGTGCCAGCACCCCAGGTGGGGGGTATAATTCACCCCTCCACTTT. Translation gives CASTPGGGYNSPLHF.

This clonotype came up many times. The genes are TRBV18 and TRBJ1-1, with 7 positions matching TRBD1. From germline, CDR1 is KGHSH and CDR2 LQKENI. The CDR3 runs to 18 residues. J was trimmed by 4 bases and V by 6 bases; bases with no gene match: 20. This CDR3 reads CASSPRLPQGTGGTEAFF. CDR3 in DNA: TGTGCCAGCTCCCCTAGGCTCCCACAGGGGACGGGGGGCACTGAAGCTTTCTTT.

The chain recombines TRBV9 with TRBJ1-1; D gene unclear. CDR1 is SGDLS, CDR2 YYNGEE, per germline. The V gene lost 2 bases and the J gene lost 6 bases, with 11 bases spanning the gap. CDR3 length: 13 amino acids. Here the CDR3 reads CASSVSGPAEAFF. CDR3 nucleotides: TGTGCCAGCAGCGTGTCCGGGCCCGCTGAAGCTTTCTTT.

This clonotype was seen more than once but under ten times. The chain links TRBV7-9 to TRBJ2-5, with D uncertain. Per the germline V gene, CDR1 is SEHNR and CDR2 is FQNEAQ (reference sequence). The germline V and J ends were trimmed by 4 bases and 4 bases, with 10 bases remaining between them. This CDR3 spans 13 amino acids. The CDR3 is CASSSTLVETQYF. CDR3 sequence (DNA): TGTGCCAGCAGCTCGACCCTCGTAGAGACCCAGTACTTC.

This clonotype was detected many times. The chain is built from TRBV20-1 and TRBJ2-7, with 8 bases fitting TRBD2. Unmatched junction bases numbered 8, after V lost 0 bases and J lost 4 bases. Germline V CDR1 and CDR2: DFQATT, SNEGSKA (reference sequence). CDR3 length equals 15 residues. In nucleotides, the CDR3 is TGCAGTGCTAGAGATCCCAGCGGGGGTACGTACGAGCAGTACTTC. Its translation: CSARDPSGGTYEQYF.

This sequence joins TRBV7-2 and TRBJ2-3, with D possibly matching TRBD2 (5 bases). Germline V gene lookup returns CDR1 SGHTA and CDR2 FQGNSA. Trimming pared 2 bases from V and 1 base from J, leaving 7 bases between. This CDR3 contains 14 residues. The CDR3 region has the DNA TGTGCCAGCAGCTTACTGGAGGGCACAGATACGCAGTATTTT. Its translation: CASSLLEGTDTQYF.